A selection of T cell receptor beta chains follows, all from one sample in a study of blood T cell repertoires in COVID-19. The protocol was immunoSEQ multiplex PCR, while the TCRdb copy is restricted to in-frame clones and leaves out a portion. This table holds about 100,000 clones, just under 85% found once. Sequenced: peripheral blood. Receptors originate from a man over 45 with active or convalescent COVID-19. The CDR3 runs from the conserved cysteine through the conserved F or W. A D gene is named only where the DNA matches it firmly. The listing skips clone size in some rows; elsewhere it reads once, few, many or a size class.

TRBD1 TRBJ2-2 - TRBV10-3 TGTGCCATCAGTGTCCCCGGGACAGGGGTAACCGGGGAGCTGTTTTTT CAISVPGTGVTGELFF
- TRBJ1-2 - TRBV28 TGTGCCAGCAGTTCAACTTTGGGGGGGTTATATGGCTACACCTTC CASSSTLGGLYGYTF
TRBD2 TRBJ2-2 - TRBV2 TGTGCCAGCAGACGATGGACTAGCGGGAGGGGCACCGGGGAGCTGTTTTTT CASRRWTSGRGTGELFF
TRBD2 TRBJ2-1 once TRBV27 TGTGCCAGCAGTCATCTAGCGGGGGGCAATGAGCAGTTCTTC CASSHLAGGNEQFF
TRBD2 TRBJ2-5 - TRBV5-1 TGCGCCAGCAGCTTGACGGGAGGGTTTGGGACCCAGTACTTC CASSLTGGFGTQYF
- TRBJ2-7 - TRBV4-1 TGCGCCAGCAGCCAAGTACAGAAGACCTACGAGCAGTACTTC CASSQVQKTYEQYF
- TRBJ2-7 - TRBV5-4 TGTGCCAGCAGCTTGGGCGGGACCACCTACGAGCAGTACTTC CASSLGGTTYEQYF
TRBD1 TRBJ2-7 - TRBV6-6 TGTGCCAGCAGTCCCCCGGGACAGGGTCGCGAGCAGTACTTC CASSPPGQGREQYF
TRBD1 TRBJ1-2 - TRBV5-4 TGTGCCAGCAGCTTAGAACTGACAGGGACAGGATATGGCTACACCTTC CASSLELTGTGYGYTF
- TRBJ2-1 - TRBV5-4 TGTGCCAGCAGCCCCGGTCTCGACAATGAGCAGTTCTTC CASSPGLDNEQFF
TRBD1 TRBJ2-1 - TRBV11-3 TGTGCCAGCAGCTTAGAGGGACAGCCGTTCAATGAGCAGTTCTTC CASSLEGQPFNEQFF
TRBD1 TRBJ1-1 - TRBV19 TGTGCCAGTAGTACCAGACAGGGGGACACTGAAGCTTTCTTT CASSTRQGDTEAFF
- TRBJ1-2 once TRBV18 TGTGCCAGCTCACAGGGGGCTAACTATGGCTACACCTTC CASSQGANYGYTF
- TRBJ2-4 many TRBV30 TGTGCCTGGAGTACCGACCGGGGTGCCAAAAACATTCAGTACTTC CAWSTDRGAKNIQYF
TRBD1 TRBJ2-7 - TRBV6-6 TGTGCCAGCAGTTCTCGGACAGGGAACTACGAGCAGTACTTC CASSSRTGNYEQYF
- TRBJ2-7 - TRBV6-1 TGTGCCAGCAGTGAAGGGCTTAATTCGTACGAGCAGTACTTC CASSEGLNSYEQYF
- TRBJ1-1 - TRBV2 TGTGCCAGCAGTGACTACAGTGAAGCTTTCTTT CASSDYSEAFF
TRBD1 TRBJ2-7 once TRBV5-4 TGTGCCAGCACCCCCGGGGGGACAGGGGGCGTTGAGCAGTACTTC CASTPGGTGGVEQYF
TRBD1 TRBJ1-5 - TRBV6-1 TGTGCCAGCAGTGAACGTCCTACCGTGACAGGGAGCAATCAGCCCCAGCATTTT CASSERPTVTGSNQPQHF
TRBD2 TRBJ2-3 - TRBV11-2 TGTGCCAGCAGCTTCTCTACTAGCGGGAGAGTTCATACGCAGTATTTT CASSFSTSGRVHTQYF
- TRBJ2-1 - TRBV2 TGTGCCAGCACCCCCGGGGGCGGGGGCAGCTCCTACAATGAGCAGTTCTTC CASTPGGGGSSYNEQFF
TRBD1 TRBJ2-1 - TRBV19 TGTGCCAGTAGTTCTGGACAGGGGGGGGAGCAGTTCTTC CASSSGQGGEQFF
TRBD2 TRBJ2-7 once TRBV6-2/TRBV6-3 TGTGCCAGCAGTTACGGGCGCGGGAGTAACCACGAGCAGTACTTC CASSYGRGSNHEQYF
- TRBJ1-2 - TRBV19 TGTGCCAGTAGTATGACGAGTTTAGGCGGGCCTAACTATGGCTACACCTTC CASSMTSLGGPNYGYTF
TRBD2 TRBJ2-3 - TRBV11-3 TGTGCCAGCAGCTTAGTGCTAGCGGGAGTTGGAGATACGCAGTATTTT CASSLVLAGVGDTQYF
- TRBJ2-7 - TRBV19 TGTGCCAGTAGCAAGGGGGGGGTGGCGGGGACAAAGTATTACGAGCAGTACTTC CASSKGGVAGTKYYEQYF
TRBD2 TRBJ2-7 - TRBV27 TGTGCCAGCAGTGTAGCGGGAGTAAGCGAGCAGTACTTC CASSVAGVSEQYF
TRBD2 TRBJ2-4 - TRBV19 TGTGCCAGTAGTATCCGACTAGCGGAAGTTGGGGGGGCCAAAAACATTCAGTACTTC CASSIRLAEVGGAKNIQYF
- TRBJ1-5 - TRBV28 TGTGCCAGCGGGGGGGAGGGTCATGAGTTCAATCAGCCCCAGCATTTT CASGGEGHEFNQPQHF
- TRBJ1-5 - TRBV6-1 TGTGCCAGCAGTGAAGAGCCTCAGCCCCAGCATTTT CASSEEPQPQHF
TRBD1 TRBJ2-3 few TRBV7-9 TGTGCCAGCAGCCCCGGGGACAGGGCTCTCACAGATACGCAGTATTTT CASSPGDRALTDTQYF
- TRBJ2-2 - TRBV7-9 TGTGCCAGCAGCTTGGCAAACGGAGTGAACACCGGGGAGCTGTTTTTT CASSLANGVNTGELFF
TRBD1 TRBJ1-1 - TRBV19 TGTGCCAGTGTTCCCGGACAGGGGTTGACTGAAGCTTTCTTT CASVPGQGLTEAFF
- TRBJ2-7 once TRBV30 TGTGCCTGGAGTGTTCTCGTTACAGCATCCTACGAGCAGTACTTC CAWSVLVTASYEQYF
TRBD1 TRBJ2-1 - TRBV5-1 TGCGCCAGCAGCTTGGGACAGGGGCATTACAATGAGCAGTTCTTC CASSLGQGHYNEQFF
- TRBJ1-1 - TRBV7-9 TGTGCCAGCAGCTCCCAAATACAGGGAGCAGCTTTCTTT CASSSQIQGAAFF
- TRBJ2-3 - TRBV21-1 TGTGCCAGCAGCAAATCGGGGTTAGATACGCAGTATTTT CASSKSGLDTQYF
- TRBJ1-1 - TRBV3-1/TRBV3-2 TGTGCCAGCAGCCTCTCAGGAGGCGAACTCGAAGCTTTCTTT CASSLSGGELEAFF
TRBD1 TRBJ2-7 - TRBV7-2 TGTGCCAGCAGCCTCGACAGGGACGAGCAGTACTTC CASSLDRDEQYF
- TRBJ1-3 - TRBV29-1 TGCAGCGTTGAAGATCTTCTCCGTGGAAACACCATATATTTT CSVEDLLRGNTIYF
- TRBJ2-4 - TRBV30 TGTGCCTGGAGTCCCCAGAAAAACATTCAGTACTTC CAWSPQKNIQYF
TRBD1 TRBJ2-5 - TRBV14 TGTGCCAGCAGTAAAGGGGGACAGGGAGGGGAGACCCAGTACTTC CASSKGGQGGETQYF
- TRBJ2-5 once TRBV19 TGTGCCAGTAGTATGGTCGCGAGACATACAGAGACCCAGTACTTC CASSMVARHTETQYF
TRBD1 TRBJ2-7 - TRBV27 TGTGCCAGCGTCGGACAGGGGCACCACGAGCAGTACTTC CASVGQGHHEQYF
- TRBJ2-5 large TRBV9 TGTGCCAGCAGCGTAGAGGGATCCGGGGAAGAGACCCAGTACTTC CASSVEGSGEETQYF
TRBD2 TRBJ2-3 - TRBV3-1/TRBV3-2 TGTGCCAGCAGCAATATAGCGGGAGGTGGGACAGATACGCAGTATTTT CASSNIAGGGTDTQYF
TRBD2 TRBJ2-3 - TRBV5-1 TGCGCCAGCAGCTCCCTTGGGGGTCGGGAGGGCGGTGATACGCAGTATTTT CASSSLGGREGGDTQYF
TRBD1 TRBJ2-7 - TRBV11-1 TGTGCCAGCAGCGTAGACAGGGTAAATGAATACGAGCAGTACTTC CASSVDRVNEYEQYF
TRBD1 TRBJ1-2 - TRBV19 TGTGCCAGTAGTATAGATCACTCAACAGGGGCCCATGGCTACACCTTC CASSIDHSTGAHGYTF
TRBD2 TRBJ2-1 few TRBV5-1 TGCGCCAGCAGCTTAATACCGGGACTAGCGGGAGGTGAGCAGTTCTTC CASSLIPGLAGGEQFF
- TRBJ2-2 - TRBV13 TGTGCCAGCAGCTTAGAGGGGCGTTACAGGGAGAACACCGGGGAGCTGTTTTTT CASSLEGRYRENTGELFF
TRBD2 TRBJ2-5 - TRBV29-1 TGCAGCTCCCGAGGGGGACTAGCGGGAGAAGAGACCCAGTACTTC CSSRGGLAGEETQYF
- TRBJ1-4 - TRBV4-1 TGCGCCAGCAGCCAAGACTTAAGCTCCGGGGGTAATGAAAAACTGTTTTTT CASSQDLSSGGNEKLFF
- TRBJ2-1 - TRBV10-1 TGCGCCAGCAGTGGGCCCTACAATGAGCAGTTCTTC CASSGPYNEQFF
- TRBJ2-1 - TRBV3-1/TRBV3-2 TGTGCCAGCAGCCACCCTCCACACAGCTCCTACAATGAGCAGTTCTTC CASSHPPHSSYNEQFF
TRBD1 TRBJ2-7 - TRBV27 TGTGCCAGCAGTGCCTGGGACAGCTCCTACGAGCAGTACTTC CASSAWDSSYEQYF
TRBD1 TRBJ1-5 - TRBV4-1 TGCGCCAGCAGCCCAGGGGGTAGCAATCAGCCCCAGCATTTT CASSPGGSNQPQHF
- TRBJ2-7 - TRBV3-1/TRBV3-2 TGTGCCAGCAGCCAAGGAGACTTGAGCTCCTACGAGCAGTACTTC CASSQGDLSSYEQYF
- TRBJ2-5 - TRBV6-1 TGTGCCAGCAGTTCAAAGCGGATACAAGAGACCCAGTACTTC CASSSKRIQETQYF